What follows is one T cell receptor beta chain and its context. Its target is unknown. This sample was included in a study of glioma-infiltrating T cells after dendritic cell vaccination. Study as a whole: Treatment, given 2003 to 2012, was autologous tumor lysate-pulsed dendritic cell vaccination.

From germline, CDR1 is SGHNT and CDR2 YYREEE (reference sequence). The CDR3 spans 16 residues. The V end lost 0 bases, the J end lost 4 bases, and 16 bases lay between the germline ends. General study points: Few patients contributed both blood and tumor specimens. Survival was not directly related to TCR clonality in these patients.

All glioblastoma patients lacked an isocitrate dehydrogenase mutation. Libraries were prepared by immunoSEQ multiplex PCR; TCRdb keeps only in-frame clonotypes and omits some of them. The sample consists of over 70,000 clones, almost 85% of them appearing once. The chain joins TRBV5-4 to TRBJ1-2, with unresolved D. The sequence was collected from a human donor with glioblastoma. The sample consisted of blood, taken before dendritic cell vaccination. The CDR3 protein is CASSLVYGEPPYGYTF. The CDR3 region has the DNA TGTGCCAGCAGCTTGGTTTACGGGGAGCCTCCCTATGGCTACACCTTC.